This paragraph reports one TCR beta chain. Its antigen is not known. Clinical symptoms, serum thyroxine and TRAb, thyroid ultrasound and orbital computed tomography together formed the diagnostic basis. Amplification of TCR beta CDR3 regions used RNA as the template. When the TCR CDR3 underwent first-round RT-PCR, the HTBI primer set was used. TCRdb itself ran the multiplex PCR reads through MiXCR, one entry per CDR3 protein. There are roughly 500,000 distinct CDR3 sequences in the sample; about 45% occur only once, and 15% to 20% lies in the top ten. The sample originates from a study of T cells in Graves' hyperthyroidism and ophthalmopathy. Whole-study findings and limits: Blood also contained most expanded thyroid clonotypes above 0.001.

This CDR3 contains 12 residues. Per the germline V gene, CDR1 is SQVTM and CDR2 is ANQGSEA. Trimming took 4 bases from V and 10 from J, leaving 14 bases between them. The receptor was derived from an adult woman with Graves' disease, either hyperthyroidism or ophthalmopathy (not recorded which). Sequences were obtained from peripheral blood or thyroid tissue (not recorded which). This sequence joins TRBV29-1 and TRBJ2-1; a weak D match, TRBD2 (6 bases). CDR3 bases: TGCAGCGTTGTGGGGGGAGTGGGAGAGCAGTTCTTC. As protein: CSVVGGVGEQFF.